Below are 16 T cell receptor beta chains sequenced from a single sample in a study of fetal regulatory T cell absence and autoimmunity. The protocol was immunoSEQ multiplex PCR, while the TCRdb copy is restricted to in-frame clones and leaves out a portion. The sample records around 100,000 clones, approximately 79% being singletons. Sequencing was done on a sample of pancreas tissue. The receptor set was obtained from a male donor with IPEX syndrome.

In its sample, this clone was seen a few times. This chain links TRBV29-1 with TRBJ1-1, with no clear D. V was cut by 7 bases and J by 6 bases, with 9 bases left in between. This CDR3 comprises 10 residues. Per the germline V gene, CDR1 is SQVTM and CDR2 is ANQGSEA. CDR3 residues: CSALEAEAFF. CDR3 nucleotides: TGCAGCGCCTTGGAAGCTGAAGCTTTCTTT.

The chain employs TRBV4-1 and TRBJ2-2; weak D call: TRBD1 (6 bases). The CDR3 extends over 15 amino acids. V was pared by 3 bases and J by 1 base, with 9 bases between. CDR1 and CDR2 from the germline V gene are MGHRA and YSYEKL. CDR3 sequence: CASSHPGQNTGELFF. In nucleotides, the CDR3 is TGCGCCAGCAGCCACCCGGGACAGAACACCGGGGAGCTGTTTTTT.

This sequence joins TRBV4-1 and TRBJ2-2; the match to TRBD2 covers 13 bases. Germline V gives CDR1 MGHRA, CDR2 YSYEKL. V lost 1 base and J lost 5; bases outside the gene matches: 10. The CDR3 is 19 residues long. The CDR3 loop is CASSQGGTSGNLDTGELFF. The CDR3 DNA follows: TGCGCCAGCAGCCAAGGAGGGACTAGCGGGAATCTTGATACCGGGGAGCTGTTTTTT.

This sequence joins TRBV6-5 and TRBJ2-1; 9 bases fit TRBD1. This CDR3 has 14 amino acids. The V gene's germline CDR1 is MNHEY and CDR2 SVGAGI. J was trimmed by 6 bases and V by 0 bases; bases with no gene match: 0. CDR3 in amino acids: CASSYSTGGNEQFF. The CDR3 nucleotides read TGTGCCAGCAGTTACTCGACAGGGGGCAATGAGCAGTTCTTC.

The rearrangement uses TRBV7-9 and TRBJ2-7, with D hard to call. CDR1 is SEHNR and CDR2 is FQNEAQ in the germline V gene (reference sequence). The V and J ends lost 5 bases and 9 bases respectively, with 11 bases between them. This CDR3 is built from 11 residues. This chain's CDR3 is CASSPTTRQYF. CDR3 DNA sequence: TGTGCCAGCAGCCCTACTACGAGGCAGTACTTC.

The chain uses TRBV19 and TRBJ1-5; D remains unclear. This CDR3 has 13 residues. Trimming took 1 base from V and 3 from J, leaving 4 bases between them. The germline V gene encodes CDR1 LNHDA and CDR2 SQIVND (reference sequence). The CDR3 DNA reads TGTGCCAGTAGTATAGTAGTCAATCAGCCCCAGCATTTT. Its protein product is CASSIVVNQPQHF.

As for this clone: The CDR3 does not end in the conserved phenylalanine or tryptophan, so this is likely a read error. The DNA is left out, because the CDR3 cannot be placed on it with certainty; the CDR3 is given as TCRdb lists it. The genes are TRBV11-2 and TRBJ2-7; TRBD1, the table's D call, was not compared with the DNA. Germline loops: CDR1 SGHAT, CDR2 FQNNGV. The CDR3 is 11 residues long, counting both termini. The CDR3 sequence: CASSFDGTGVS.

This chain uses TRBV11-3 with TRBJ2-7; 9 bases align to TRBD2. CDR3 length: 16 residues. Germline CDR1 is SGHNT and CDR2 is YENEEA. J gave up 2 bases and V 5 bases, and 10 bases lay outside the gene matches. DNA for the CDR3: TGTGCCAGCAGCCCCCCTGGCGGGGGGGCCGCCTACGAGCAGTACTTC. This encodes CASSPPGGGAAYEQYF.

V gene TRBV13 combines with J gene TRBJ2-1; D not resolved. CDR3 length: 11 residues. Germline lookup yields CDR1 PRHDT and CDR2 FYEKMQ (reference sequence). The V end was cut by 3 bases, the J end by 6 bases, with 3 bases between. The CDR3 DNA reads TGTGCCAGCAGCTTTTCCAATGAGCAGTTCTTC. Protein sequence: CASSFSNEQFF. The full variable domain, rest sourced from reference TRBV13 and TRBJ2-1, is AAGVIQSPRHLIKEKRETATLKCYPIPRHDTVYWYQQGPGQDPQFLISFYEKMQSDKGSIPDRFSAQQFSDYHSELNMSSLELGDSALYFCASSFSNEQFFGPGTRLTVL.

The chain links TRBV30 to TRBJ1-4; a weak D match, TRBD1 (6 bases). From germline, CDR1 is GTSNPN and CDR2 SVGIG (reference sequence). The CDR3 runs 15 residues. Trimming left V 0 bases short and J 5 bases short, with 13 bases between. CDR3 sequence (DNA): TGTGCCTGGAGTGTAGGGGGGGGTTTGAATGAAAAACTGTTTTTT. The encoded protein is CAWSVGGGLNEKLFF.

V is TRBV11-3 and J is TRBJ1-1; the D is unclear. CDR1 and CDR2 from the germline V gene are SGHNT and YENEEA. V was clipped by 7 bases and J by 1 base, with 10 bases between them. The CDR3 is 13 residues long. The CDR3 spells CASTKAGNTEAFF. CDR3 coding DNA: TGTGCCAGCACGAAGGCGGGGAACACTGAAGCTTTCTTT.

V usage is TRBV6-5 and J usage is TRBJ2-5; D is perhaps TRBD2 (6 bases). This CDR3 has 15 residues. Trimming removed 7 bases from V and 1 base from J, with 16 bases in between. Per germline, CDR1 MNHEY and CDR2 SVGAGI. CDR3 protein: CASNSRRAGQETQYF. For the CDR3, the DNA is TGTGCCAGCAACTCGCGGAGGGCGGGCCAAGAGACCCAGTACTTC.

Comments on this clone: The junction shows a germline mismatch at one end, possibly a read error. The V gene is TRBV13, the J gene TRBJ2-5; 11 nucleotides agree with TRBD2. The CDR3 is 15 amino acids. CDR1 is PRHDT and CDR2 is FYEKMQ in the germline V gene (reference sequence). DNA of the CDR3: TGTGCCAGCAGCCCCCTGACTAGCGGGGCCCTAGGGTTGGACTTC. It yields the protein CASSPLTSGALGLDF.

This clone came up once. The genes are TRBV19 and TRBJ1-6; 8 positions match TRBD1. Germline V gives CDR1 LNHDA, CDR2 SQIVND (reference sequence). The CDR3 sequence is 14 residues long. J lost 6 bases, V lost 7 bases, and 5 bases had no gene match. DNA of the CDR3: TGTGCCAGTACGGGGGACAGGATTAATTCACCCCTCCACTTT. Translation: CASTGDRINSPLHF. Full variable domain (outside the CDR3, taken from reference TRBV19 and TRBJ1-6): DGGITQSPKYLFRKEGQNVTLSCEQNLNHDAMYWYRQDPGQGLRLIYYSQIVNDFQKGDIAEGYSVSREKKESFPLTVTSAQKNPTAFYLCASTGDRINSPLHFGNGTRLTVT.

This clone showed up just a few times. The V call is TRBV27, the J call TRBJ2-2; D ambiguous. Trimming took 2 bases from V and 4 from J, leaving 5 bases between them. Germline V CDR1 and CDR2: MNHEY, SMNVEV (reference sequence). The CDR3 contains 13 residues. In nucleotides, the CDR3 is TGTGCCAGCAGTTTACACCCCACCGGGGAGCTGTTTTTT. This translates into CASSLHPTGELFF.

This clone showed up just a few times. The chain couples TRBV6-5 to TRBJ1-2, with no clear D. This CDR3 is 13 amino acids long. The V end was cut by 0 bases, the J end by 2 bases, with 4 bases between. Germline loops: CDR1 MNHEY, CDR2 SVGAGI. CDR3 sequence reads: CASSYSDNYGYTF. CDR3 sequence (DNA): TGTGCCAGCAGTTACTCGGACAACTATGGCTACACCTTC.